Given below is one T cell receptor (beta chain) in context. Antigen unknown. These data originate in a study of T-cell reconstitution after alpha-beta-depleted transplantation in children. Study-wide results and caveats: The study reportedly traced alpha-beta T cells about two months after transplant to several hundred expanded graft clones.

Using unique molecular identifiers, the investigators prepared the TCRbeta library. TCRdb used MiXCR to reprocess the PCR reads, holding one entry per CDR3 protein. The repertoire holds approximately 1,000,000 distinct CDR3 sequences, with 25% to 35% as singletons. The CDR3 has 12 amino acids. The V end lost 2 bases, the J end lost 11 bases, and 12 bases lay between the germline ends. The source is a boy in the first two years of life who had a stem cell transplant for SCID, so the T cells may come from the graft donor. Sequencing was performed on PBMCs, mostly from graft donor cells, taken 360 days after TCRalphabeta/CD19-depleted stem cell transplant. This chain connects TRBV12-3 or TRBV12-4 to TRBJ1-1; D unresolved. Here the CDR3 reads CASSLKGLWAFF. CDR3 nucleotide sequence: TGTGCCAGCAGTTTAAAGGGATTGTGGGCTTTCTTT.